This T cell receptor beta chain was observed in a study of blood T cell repertoires in COVID-19. As for the study in general: The study drew acute and convalescent COVID-19 samples from the United States, Italy and Spain.

Trimming shortened V by 0 bases and J by 9 bases, and 9 bases separated the two germline ends. This CDR3 has 13 amino acids. Germline V gene lookup returns CDR1 LGHDT and CDR2 YNNKEL (reference sequence). Source study methods: Quantification of nucleated cells was approximated via reference gene primer amplification. Generated by immunoSEQ multiplex PCR, the TCRdb table keeps only in-frame clones and is missing some. Clone size and V and J calls were adopted from that table, with D and trimming inferred from the DNA. Here the sample spans 72,000 or so clones, 80% to 95% being singletons. The chain carries TRBV3-1 (or the pseudogene TRBV3-2) and TRBJ1-5; D is unresolved. The sample comprised peripheral blood. The receptor comes from a woman of 80 years or more with acute or convalescent COVID-19. Here the CDR3 reads CASSQEPTRPQHF. The CDR3 bases are TGTGCCAGCAGCCAAGAACCAACCAGGCCCCAGCATTTT.